The rows below give T cell receptor beta chains drawn from one sample of a study of cytomegalovirus exposure and HLA in healthy donors. Using immunoSEQ multiplex PCR, the repertoire was profiled, and TCRdb retains in-frame clones only, with some absent. In the table there are roughly 100,000 clones, over 60% of which are singletons. The sample comprised PBMCs. The receptors stem from a male donor in good health and CMV-seropositive. CDR3s include the opening cysteine and the closing phenylalanine or tryptophan. Fields, in order: clone size, J gene, D gene, V gene, CDR3 protein, CDR3 DNA. The D gene is left open where the match is weak. Some rows mark clone size as missing; the rest say once, few, many or name a class of expanded clone.

abundance: NA
j_gene: TRBJ2-5
d_gene: TRBD2
v_gene: TRBV29-1
CDR3aa: CSARLAQETQYF
CDR3nt: TGCAGCGCGAGACTAGCTCAAGAGACCCAGTACTTC

abundance: NA
j_gene: TRBJ2-1
d_gene: NA
v_gene: TRBV9
CDR3aa: CARNEQFF
CDR3nt: TGTGCCCGGAATGAGCAGTTCTTC

abundance: NA
j_gene: TRBJ2-5
d_gene: TRBD1
v_gene: TRBV7-9
CDR3aa: CASSWTGTGGETQYF
CDR3nt: TGTGCCAGCAGCTGGACCGGGACAGGAGGGGAGACCCAGTACTTC

abundance: NA
j_gene: TRBJ2-5
d_gene: TRBD2
v_gene: TRBV30
CDR3aa: CAWTRRGGGEQYF
CDR3nt: TGTGCCTGGACCCGGCGTGGCGGGGGGGAGCAGTACTTC

abundance: medium-sized
j_gene: TRBJ1-1
d_gene: NA
v_gene: TRBV1
CDR3aa: CTSSPKTSRDRELGVGAFF
CDR3nt: TGCACCAGCAGCCCAAAAACCTCCCGGGACAGGGAATTAGGGGTTGGGGCTTTCTTT

abundance: NA
j_gene: TRBJ2-1
d_gene: TRBD2
v_gene: TRBV7-9
CDR3aa: CASSSPGLAGLSSYNEQFF
CDR3nt: TGTGCCAGCAGCTCCCCGGGACTAGCGGGATTAAGCTCCTACAATGAGCAGTTCTTC

abundance: NA
j_gene: TRBJ1-5
d_gene: NA
v_gene: TRBV9
CDR3aa: CASSSTGLGQPQHF
CDR3nt: TGTGCCAGCAGCTCAACAGGGCTCGGGCAGCCCCAGCATTTT

abundance: NA
j_gene: TRBJ2-3
d_gene: NA
v_gene: TRBV28
CDR3aa: CASSLLRTDTQYF
CDR3nt: TGTGCCAGCAGTTTATTGAGGACAGATACGCAGTATTTT

abundance: few
j_gene: TRBJ2-7
d_gene: TRBD2
v_gene: TRBV7-2
CDR3aa: CASSLSYSLAGGYYEQYF
CDR3nt: TGTGCCAGCAGCTTATCCTATTCACTAGCGGGAGGTTACTACGAGCAGTACTTC

abundance: NA
j_gene: TRBJ2-7
d_gene: NA
v_gene: TRBV28
CDR3aa: CASSFQGYGYEQYF
CDR3nt: TGTGCCAGCAGTTTCCAGGGTTACGGTTACGAGCAGTACTTC

abundance: once
j_gene: TRBJ1-3
d_gene: TRBD1
v_gene: TRBV6-1
CDR3aa: CASSGSLTGAGNTIYF
CDR3nt: TGTGCCAGCAGTGGTAGCCTGACAGGGGCTGGAAACACCATATATTTT

abundance: NA
j_gene: TRBJ2-7
d_gene: NA
v_gene: TRBV4-1
CDR3aa: CASSQGGQPSYEQYF
CDR3nt: TGCGCCAGCAGCCAAGGCGGACAGCCTTCTTACGAGCAGTACTTC

abundance: NA
j_gene: TRBJ2-6
d_gene: NA
v_gene: TRBV5-1
CDR3aa: CASSPGVGSGANVLTF
CDR3nt: TGCGCCAGCAGCCCCGGGGTGGGCTCTGGGGCCAACGTCCTGACTTTC

abundance: few
j_gene: TRBJ2-2
d_gene: TRBD1
v_gene: TRBV19
CDR3aa: CASTKLRPGQGGSGELFF
CDR3nt: TGTGCCAGTACCAAACTCAGACCGGGACAGGGGGGGTCCGGGGAGCTGTTTTTT

abundance: NA
j_gene: TRBJ1-1
d_gene: NA
v_gene: TRBV29-1
CDR3aa: CSVCIGQTNTEAFF
CDR3nt: TGCAGCGTTTGTATAGGACAGACTAACACTGAAGCTTTCTTT

abundance: NA
j_gene: TRBJ2-5
d_gene: NA
v_gene: TRBV2
CDR3aa: CASTSQGRTQETQYF
CDR3nt: TGTGCCAGCACCTCCCAAGGGAGAACCCAAGAGACCCAGTACTTC

abundance: NA
j_gene: TRBJ2-7
d_gene: NA
v_gene: TRBV29-1
CDR3aa: CSVAGSRGLSYEQYF
CDR3nt: TGCAGCGTTGCAGGCAGCAGGGGCCTGTCCTACGAGCAGTACTTC

abundance: NA
j_gene: TRBJ1-1
d_gene: NA
v_gene: TRBV6-4
CDR3aa: CASSDRGITEAFF
CDR3nt: TGTGCCAGCAGTGACAGGGGAATAACTGAAGCTTTCTTT

abundance: NA
j_gene: TRBJ2-1
d_gene: TRBD2
v_gene: TRBV7-2
CDR3aa: CASSLVTSVYNEQFF
CDR3nt: TGTGCCAGCAGCTTAGTGACTAGCGTCTACAATGAGCAGTTCTTC

abundance: once
j_gene: TRBJ2-1
d_gene: NA
v_gene: TRBV11-2
CDR3aa: CASTFAGIGEQFF
CDR3nt: TGTGCCAGCACCTTCGCGGGAATCGGTGAGCAGTTCTTC

abundance: NA
j_gene: TRBJ2-1
d_gene: NA
v_gene: TRBV19
CDR3aa: CASSQINEQFF
CDR3nt: TGCGCCAGTAGTCAGATTAATGAGCAGTTCTTC

abundance: NA
j_gene: TRBJ1-1
d_gene: NA
v_gene: TRBV29-1
CDR3aa: CSGTPGGADTEAFF
CDR3nt: TGCAGCGGGACGCCCGGAGGGGCGGACACTGAAGCTTTCTTT

abundance: NA
j_gene: TRBJ2-7
d_gene: NA
v_gene: TRBV5-1
CDR3aa: CASSFRTAYEQYF
CDR3nt: TGCGCCAGCAGCTTCAGGACAGCCTACGAGCAGTACTTC

abundance: NA
j_gene: TRBJ2-5
d_gene: TRBD2
v_gene: TRBV9
CDR3aa: CASSNSPEPGSGKETQYF
CDR3nt: TGTGCCAGCAGCAATTCCCCCGAACCGGGTAGCGGGAAGGAGACCCAGTACTTC

abundance: few
j_gene: TRBJ1-1
d_gene: TRBD1
v_gene: TRBV4-3
CDR3aa: CASSQDQGDTEAFF
CDR3nt: TGCGCCAGCAGCCAAGATCAGGGGGACACTGAAGCTTTCTTT

abundance: NA
j_gene: TRBJ2-7
d_gene: NA
v_gene: TRBV18
CDR3aa: CASSTEYEQYF
CDR3nt: TGTGCCAGCTCGACGGAGTACGAGCAGTACTTC

abundance: NA
j_gene: TRBJ2-1
d_gene: NA
v_gene: TRBV10-1
CDR3aa: CASSEFPGNEQFF
CDR3nt: TGCGCCAGCAGTGAGTTTCCCGGTAATGAGCAGTTCTTC

abundance: few
j_gene: TRBJ2-1
d_gene: NA
v_gene: TRBV9
CDR3aa: CASSASLEEQFF
CDR3nt: TGTGCCAGCAGCGCGTCTCTAGAGGAGCAGTTCTTC

abundance: NA
j_gene: TRBJ2-1
d_gene: NA
v_gene: TRBV7-2
CDR3aa: CASSLQGYNEQFF
CDR3nt: TGTGCCAGCAGCTTACAGGGGTACAATGAGCAGTTCTTC

abundance: NA
j_gene: TRBJ2-6
d_gene: NA
v_gene: TRBV7-6
CDR3aa: CASSSPQTGANGLTF
CDR3nt: TGTGCCAGCAGCTCTCCCCAGACTGGGGCCAACGGCCTGACTTTC

abundance: few
j_gene: TRBJ2-1
d_gene: NA
v_gene: TRBV28
CDR3aa: CASSPAQGSYNEQFF
CDR3nt: TGTGCCAGCAGTCCCGCCCAGGGGTCGTACAATGAGCAGTTCTTC

abundance: NA
j_gene: TRBJ2-7
d_gene: NA
v_gene: TRBV7-2
CDR3aa: CASSSGVHEQYF
CDR3nt: TGTGCCAGCAGCTCGGGAGTCCACGAGCAGTACTTC

abundance: NA
j_gene: TRBJ2-3
d_gene: NA
v_gene: TRBV4-3
CDR3aa: CASSPEVGGNTQYF
CDR3nt: TGCGCCAGCAGCCCCGAGGTGGGCGGGAATACGCAGTATTTT

abundance: NA
j_gene: TRBJ2-2
d_gene: TRBD1
v_gene: TRBV5-1
CDR3aa: CASSFPLGQGTNTGELFF
CDR3nt: TGCGCCAGCAGCTTCCCCCTAGGACAGGGAACGAACACCGGGGAGCTGTTTTTT

abundance: NA
j_gene: TRBJ1-6
d_gene: NA
v_gene: TRBV9
CDR3aa: CASSLRGSVGGLSSPLHF
CDR3nt: TGTGCCAGCAGCCTTAGAGGGAGTGTGGGGGGGCTGAGTTCACCCCTCCACTTT

abundance: few
j_gene: TRBJ2-5
d_gene: NA
v_gene: TRBV2
CDR3aa: CASSEDYIQETQYF
CDR3nt: TGTGCCAGCAGTGAAGACTACATCCAAGAGACCCAGTACTTC

abundance: NA
j_gene: TRBJ2-3
d_gene: NA
v_gene: TRBV7-8
CDR3aa: CASSFTVLTGTDTQYF
CDR3nt: TGTGCCAGCAGCTTTACAGTGTTAACCGGCACAGATACGCAGTATTTT